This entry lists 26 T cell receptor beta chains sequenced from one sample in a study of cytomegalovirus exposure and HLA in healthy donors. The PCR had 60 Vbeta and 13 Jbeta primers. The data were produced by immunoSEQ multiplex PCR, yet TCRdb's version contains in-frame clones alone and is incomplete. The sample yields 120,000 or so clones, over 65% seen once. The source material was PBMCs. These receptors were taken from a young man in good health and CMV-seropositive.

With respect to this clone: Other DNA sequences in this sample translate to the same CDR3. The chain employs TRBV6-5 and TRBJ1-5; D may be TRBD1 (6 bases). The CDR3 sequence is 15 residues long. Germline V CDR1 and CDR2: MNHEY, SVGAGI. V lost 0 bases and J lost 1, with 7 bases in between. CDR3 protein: CASSYSQGSNQPQHF. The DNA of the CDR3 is TGTGCCAGCAGTTACTCTCAGGGGAGCAATCAGCCCCAGCATTTT.

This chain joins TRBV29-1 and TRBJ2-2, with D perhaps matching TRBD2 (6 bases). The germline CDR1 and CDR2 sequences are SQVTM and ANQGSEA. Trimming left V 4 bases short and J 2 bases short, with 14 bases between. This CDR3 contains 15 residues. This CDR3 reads CSVAIPGENTGELFF. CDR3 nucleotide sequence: TGCAGCGTTGCAATCCCGGGGGAAAACACCGGGGAGCTGTTTTTT.

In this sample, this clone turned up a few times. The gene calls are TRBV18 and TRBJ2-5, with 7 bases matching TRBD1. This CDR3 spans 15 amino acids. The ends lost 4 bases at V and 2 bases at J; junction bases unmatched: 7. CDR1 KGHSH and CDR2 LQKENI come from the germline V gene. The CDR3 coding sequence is TGTGCCAGCTCACAGACTCCGGGACAGCAAGAGACCCAGTACTTC. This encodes CASSQTPGQQETQYF.

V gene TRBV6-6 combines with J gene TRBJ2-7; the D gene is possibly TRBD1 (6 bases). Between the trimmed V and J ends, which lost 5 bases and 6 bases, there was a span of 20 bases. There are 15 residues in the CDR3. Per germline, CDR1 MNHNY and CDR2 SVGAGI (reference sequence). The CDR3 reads CASSLVAGARSEQYF. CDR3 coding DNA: TGTGCCAGCAGTCTAGTAGCAGGGGCCAGGAGCGAGCAGTACTTC.

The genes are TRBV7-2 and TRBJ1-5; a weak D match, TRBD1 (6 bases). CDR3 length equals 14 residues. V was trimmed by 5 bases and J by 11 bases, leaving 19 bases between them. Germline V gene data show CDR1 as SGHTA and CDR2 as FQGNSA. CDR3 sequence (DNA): TGTGCCAGCAGCACGACAGGTTGGGAAGGGTCCCAGCATTTT. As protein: CASSTTGWEGSQHF.

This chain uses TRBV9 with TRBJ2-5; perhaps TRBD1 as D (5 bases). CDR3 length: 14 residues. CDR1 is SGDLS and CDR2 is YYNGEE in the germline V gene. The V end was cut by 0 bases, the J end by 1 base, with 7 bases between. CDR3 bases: TGTGCCAGCAGCGTAGGGGGCAGCCAAGAGACCCAGTACTTC. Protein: CASSVGGSQETQYF. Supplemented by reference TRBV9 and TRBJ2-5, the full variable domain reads DSGVTQTPKHLITATGQRVTLRCSPRSGDLSVYWYQQSLDQGLQFLIQYYNGEERAKGNILERFSAQQFPDLHSELNLSSLELGDSALYFCASSVGGSQETQYFGPGTRLLVL.

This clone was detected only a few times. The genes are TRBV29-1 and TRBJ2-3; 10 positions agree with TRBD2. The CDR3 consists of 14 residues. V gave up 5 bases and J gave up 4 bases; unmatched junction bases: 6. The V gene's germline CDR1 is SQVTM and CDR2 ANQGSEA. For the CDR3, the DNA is TGCAGCGTTAGCGGACTAGCGGTGGCAGATACGCAGTATTTT. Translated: CSVSGLAVADTQYF.

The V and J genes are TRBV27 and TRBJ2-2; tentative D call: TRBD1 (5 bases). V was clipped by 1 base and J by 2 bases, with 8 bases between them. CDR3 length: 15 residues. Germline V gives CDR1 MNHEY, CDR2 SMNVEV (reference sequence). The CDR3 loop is CASSLFGANTGELFF. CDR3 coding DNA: TGTGCCAGCAGTTTATTTGGGGCTAACACCGGGGAGCTGTTTTTT.

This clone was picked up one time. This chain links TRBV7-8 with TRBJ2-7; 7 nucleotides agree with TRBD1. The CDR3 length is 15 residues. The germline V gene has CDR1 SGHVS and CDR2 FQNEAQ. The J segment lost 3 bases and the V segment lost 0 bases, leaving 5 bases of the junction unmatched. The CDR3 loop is CASSLAGGGNYEQYF. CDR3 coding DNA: TGTGCCAGCAGCTTAGCAGGGGGCGGAAACTACGAGCAGTACTTC.

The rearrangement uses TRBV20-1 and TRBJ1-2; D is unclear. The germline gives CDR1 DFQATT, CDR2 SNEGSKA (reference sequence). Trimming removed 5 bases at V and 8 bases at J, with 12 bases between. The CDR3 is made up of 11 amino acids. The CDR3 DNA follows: TGCAGTGCTTCCCTGGCGAGGGGCTACACCTTC. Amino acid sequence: CSASLARGYTF.

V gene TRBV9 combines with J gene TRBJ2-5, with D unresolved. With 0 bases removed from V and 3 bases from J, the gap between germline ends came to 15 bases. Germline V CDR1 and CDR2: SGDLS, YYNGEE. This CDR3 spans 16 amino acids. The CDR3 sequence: CASSVGSGSAKETQYF. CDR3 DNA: TGTGCCAGCAGCGTAGGCTCGGGTTCCGCCAAAGAGACCCAGTACTTC.

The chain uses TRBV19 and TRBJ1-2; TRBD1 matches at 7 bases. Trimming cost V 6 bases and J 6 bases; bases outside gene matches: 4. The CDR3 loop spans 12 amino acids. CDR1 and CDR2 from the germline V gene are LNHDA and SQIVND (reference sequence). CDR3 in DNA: TGTGCCAGTAGAATCGGGACAGATGGCTACACCTTC. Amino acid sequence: CASRIGTDGYTF.

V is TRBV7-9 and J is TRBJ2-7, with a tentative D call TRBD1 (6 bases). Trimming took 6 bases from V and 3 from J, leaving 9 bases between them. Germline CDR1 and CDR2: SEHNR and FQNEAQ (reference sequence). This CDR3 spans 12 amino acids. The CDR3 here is CASRLQGYEQYF. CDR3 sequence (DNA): TGTGCCAGCAGGCTACAGGGCTACGAGCAGTACTTC.

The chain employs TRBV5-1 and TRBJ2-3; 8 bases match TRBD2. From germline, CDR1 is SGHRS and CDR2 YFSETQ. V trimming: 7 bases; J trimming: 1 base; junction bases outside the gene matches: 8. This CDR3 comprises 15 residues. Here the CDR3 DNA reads TGCGCCAGCGCAGGGGTTAGCGGGGGCACAGATACGCAGTATTTT. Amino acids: CASAGVSGGTDTQYF.

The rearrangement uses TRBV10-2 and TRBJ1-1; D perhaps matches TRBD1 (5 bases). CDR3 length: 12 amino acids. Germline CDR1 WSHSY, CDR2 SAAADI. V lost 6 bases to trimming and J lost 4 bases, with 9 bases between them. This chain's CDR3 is CASRGGVTEAFF. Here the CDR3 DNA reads TGCGCCAGCAGGGGGGGAGTCACTGAAGCTTTCTTT.

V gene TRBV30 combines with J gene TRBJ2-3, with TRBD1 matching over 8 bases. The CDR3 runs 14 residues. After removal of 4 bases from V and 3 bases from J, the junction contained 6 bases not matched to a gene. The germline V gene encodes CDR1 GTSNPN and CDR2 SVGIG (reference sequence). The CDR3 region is CAWTPGGATDTQYF. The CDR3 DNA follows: TGTGCCTGGACCCCAGGGGGCGCAACAGATACGCAGTATTTT.

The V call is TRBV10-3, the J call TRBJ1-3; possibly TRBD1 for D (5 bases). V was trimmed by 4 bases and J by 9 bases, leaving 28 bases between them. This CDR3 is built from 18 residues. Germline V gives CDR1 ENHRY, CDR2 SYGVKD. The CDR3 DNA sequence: TGTGCCATCAGTGCAAGCATTGCCGCGGGGGTTCTTAGTAGCACCATATATTTT. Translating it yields CAISASIAAGVLSSTIYF.

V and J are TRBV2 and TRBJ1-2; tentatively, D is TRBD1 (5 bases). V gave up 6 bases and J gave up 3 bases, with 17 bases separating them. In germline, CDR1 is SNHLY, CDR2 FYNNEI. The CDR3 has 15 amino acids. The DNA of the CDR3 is TGTGCCAGCAGCGGGGGGGGGACCCGGTACTATGGCTACACCTTC. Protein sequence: CASSGGGTRYYGYTF. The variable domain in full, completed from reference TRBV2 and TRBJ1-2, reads EPEVTQTPSHQVTQMGQEVILRCVPISNHLYFYWYRQILGQKVEFLVSFYNNEISEKSEIFDDQFSVERPDGSNFTLKIRSTKLEDSAMYFCASSGGGTRYYGYTFGSGTRLTVV.

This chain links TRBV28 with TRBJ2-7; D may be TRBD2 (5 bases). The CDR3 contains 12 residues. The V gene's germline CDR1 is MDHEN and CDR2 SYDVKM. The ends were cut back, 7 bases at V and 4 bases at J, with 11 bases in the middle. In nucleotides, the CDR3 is TGTGCCAGCACCCAAAGCGGTTACGAGCAGTACTTC. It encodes CASTQSGYEQYF. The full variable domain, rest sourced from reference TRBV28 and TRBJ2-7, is DVKVTQSSRYLVKRTGEKVFLECVQDMDHENMFWYRQDPGLGLRLIYFSYDVKMKEKGDIPEGYSVSREKKERFSLILESASTNQTSMYLCASTQSGYEQYFGPGTRLTVT.

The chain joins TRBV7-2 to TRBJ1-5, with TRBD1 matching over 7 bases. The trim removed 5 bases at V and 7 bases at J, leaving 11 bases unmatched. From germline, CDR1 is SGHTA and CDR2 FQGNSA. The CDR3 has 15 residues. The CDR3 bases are TGTGCCAGCAGCCCGAACACAGGGGTGGGACAGCCCCAGCATTTT. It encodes CASSPNTGVGQPQHF.

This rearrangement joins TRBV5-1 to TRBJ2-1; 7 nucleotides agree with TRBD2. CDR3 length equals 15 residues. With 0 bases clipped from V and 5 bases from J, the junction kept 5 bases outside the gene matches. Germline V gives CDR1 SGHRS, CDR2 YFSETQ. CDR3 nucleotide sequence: TGCGCCAGCAGCTTGGATGCTAGCGGACACAATGAGCAGTTCTTC. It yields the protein CASSLDASGHNEQFF.

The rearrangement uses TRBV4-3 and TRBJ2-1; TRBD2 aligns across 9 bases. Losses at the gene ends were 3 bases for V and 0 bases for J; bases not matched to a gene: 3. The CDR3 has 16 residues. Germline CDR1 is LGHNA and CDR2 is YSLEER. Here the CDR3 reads CASSHLAGVSYNEQFF. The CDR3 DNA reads TGCGCCAGCAGCCACTTAGCGGGGGTCTCCTACAATGAGCAGTTCTTC.

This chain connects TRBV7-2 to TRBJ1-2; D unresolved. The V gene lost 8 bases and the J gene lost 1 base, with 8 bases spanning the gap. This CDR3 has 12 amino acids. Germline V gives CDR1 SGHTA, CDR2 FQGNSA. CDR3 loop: CASSTGNYGYTF. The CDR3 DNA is TGTGCCAGCTCCACTGGTAACTATGGCTACACCTTC.

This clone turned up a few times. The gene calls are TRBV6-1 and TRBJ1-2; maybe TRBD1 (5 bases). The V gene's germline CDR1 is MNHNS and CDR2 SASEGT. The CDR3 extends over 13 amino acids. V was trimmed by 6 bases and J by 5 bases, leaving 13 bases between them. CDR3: CASSPTGGYGYTF. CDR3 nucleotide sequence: TGTGCCAGCAGCCCTACCGGGGGGTATGGCTACACCTTC.

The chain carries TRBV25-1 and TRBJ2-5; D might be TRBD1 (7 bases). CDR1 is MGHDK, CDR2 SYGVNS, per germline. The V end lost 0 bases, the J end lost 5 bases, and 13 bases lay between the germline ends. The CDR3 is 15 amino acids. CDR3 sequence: CASSEYVQGGETQYF. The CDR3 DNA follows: TGTGCCAGCAGTGAATATGTCCAGGGGGGTGAGACCCAGTACTTC. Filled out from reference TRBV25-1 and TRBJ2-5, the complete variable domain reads EADIYQTPRYLVIGTGKKITLECSQTMGHDKMYWYQQDPGMELHLIHYSYGVNSTEKGDLSSESTVSRIRTEHFPLTLESARPSHTSQYLCASSEYVQGGETQYFGPGTRLLVL.

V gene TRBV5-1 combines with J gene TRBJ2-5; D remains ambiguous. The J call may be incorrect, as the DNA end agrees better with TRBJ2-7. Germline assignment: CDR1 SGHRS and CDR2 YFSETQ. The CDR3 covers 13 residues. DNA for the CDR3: TGCGCCAGCAGCTTGACCCCCTCCTACGAGCAGTACTTC. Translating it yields CASSLTPSYEQYF.